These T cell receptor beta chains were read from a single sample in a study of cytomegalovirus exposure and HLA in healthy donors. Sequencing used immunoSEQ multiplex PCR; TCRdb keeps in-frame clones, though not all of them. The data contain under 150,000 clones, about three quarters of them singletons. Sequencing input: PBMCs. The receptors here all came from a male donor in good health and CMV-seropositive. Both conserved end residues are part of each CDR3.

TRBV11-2 CASSLGTWAGELFF
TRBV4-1 CASSQDGTGGETQYF
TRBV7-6 CASSLQGPLYEQYF
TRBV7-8 CASSLSRLIAGEETQYF
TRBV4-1 CASSQEGGHSYEQYF
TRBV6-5 CASSRILTGREFF
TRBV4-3 CASSQVGTSGSETQYF
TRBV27 CASSTWGGAIYEQYF
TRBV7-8 CASSSRPERRYEQYF
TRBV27 CASSWGMKYEQYF
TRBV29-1 CSVEWGSNEQFF
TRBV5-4 CASSLRVGLAGFLQETQYF
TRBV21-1 CASRNSPGHYTEAFF
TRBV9 CASSVGPGDTEAFF
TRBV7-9 CASSLRAGGQETQYF
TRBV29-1 CSVGSSGGSYNEQFF
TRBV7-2 CASSLGVQDSQETQYF
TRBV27 CASSLRVSYEQYF
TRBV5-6 CASSLYVRGNSPLHF
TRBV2 CASDRDSNQPQHF
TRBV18 CASSPYMRGPAANYGYTF
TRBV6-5 CASSYSTRSYGYTF